The TCR beta chain under discussion was sequenced for a study of T cell changes during pregnancy in multiple sclerosis. J gave up 1 base and V 3 bases, and 7 bases lay outside the gene matches. The CDR3 is 17 amino acids. Germline V gene sequence: CDR1 SQVTM, CDR2 ANQGSEA. Using immunoSEQ multiplex PCR, the repertoire was profiled, and TCRdb retains in-frame clones only, with some absent. In the table there are fewer than 50,000 clones, around 94% of which are singletons. Sequencing was performed on CD4+ T cells from peripheral blood mononuclear cells, taken in the third trimester of pregnancy. This receptor was taken from a female donor with multiple sclerosis, enrolled in a pregnancy study. The rearrangement joins TRBV29-1 to TRBJ2-6; TRBD1 matches at 9 bases. The CDR3 loop is CSVEVGQGPSGANVLTF. For the CDR3, the DNA is TGCAGCGTTGAGGTGGGACAGGGACCTTCTGGGGCCAACGTCCTGACTTTC.